Listed below are T cell receptor beta chains from one sample, sequenced in a study of blood T cell repertoires in COVID-19. Some clones are missing from TCRdb's copy, which holds only in-frame ones; the method was immunoSEQ multiplex PCR. The sample contains around 300,000 clones, approximately 90% of which appear only once. The specimen sequenced was peripheral blood. The receptor source for this set is a woman in her 30s with active or convalescent COVID-19. Both conserved end residues are part of each CDR3. The order of the fields is J gene, clone size, D gene, V gene, CDR3 length, CDR3 protein, CDR3 DNA. D genes are given only for firm matches. Size tells how often a clone was seen (once, few, many) or the class of an expanded clone, and some rows leave it out.

TRBJ2-3	NA	TRBD2	TRBV9	14	CASSVGGLGDTQYF	TGTGCCAGCAGCGTGGGGGGGTTAGGAGATACGCAGTATTTT
TRBJ1-2	few	TRBD1	TRBV2	14	CASSLQGADYGYTF	TGTGCCAGCAGTTTACAGGGGGCTGACTATGGCTACACCTTC
TRBJ2-7	NA	NA	TRBV28	14	CATDKSGASYEQYF	TGTGCCACTGATAAATCGGGAGCCTCCTACGAGCAGTACTTC
TRBJ2-3	NA	NA	TRBV10-3	18	CAISEGAGPTVSADTQYF	TGTGCCATCAGTGAGGGGGCCGGACCCACGGTTTCGGCAGATACGCAGTATTTT
TRBJ2-7	NA	NA	TRBV9	14	CASSVVGGATEQYF	TGTGCCAGCAGCGTAGTAGGGGGGGCCACCGAGCAGTACTTC
TRBJ1-1	NA	NA	TRBV21-1	16	CASSKGKGDRDTEAFF	TGTGCCAGCAGCAAAGGAAAGGGGGACAGGGACACTGAAGCTTTCTTT
TRBJ1-2	NA	NA	TRBV30	11	CAWNHPVQVLF	TGTGCCTGGAACCATCCCGTCCAGGTCCTCTTC
TRBJ1-6	few	TRBD1	TRBV7-2	16	CASSQGQGPYNSPLHF	TGTGCCAGCAGCCAGGGACAGGGACCCTATAATTCACCCCTCCACTTT
TRBJ2-3	NA	TRBD1	TRBV7-3	15	CASSPLGQSTDTQYF	TGTGCCAGCAGCCCTTTGGGACAGAGCACAGATACGCAGTATTTT
TRBJ2-3	once	TRBD2	TRBV9	17	CASPNPWLAGKTDTQYF	TGTGCCAGCCCCAACCCCTGGCTAGCGGGTAAAACAGATACGCAGTATTTT
TRBJ2-5	NA	TRBD1	TRBV9	15	CASSTIGTGGETQYF	TGTGCCAGCAGCACCATCGGGACAGGGGGAGAGACCCAGTACTTC
TRBJ1-2	NA	TRBD1	TRBV19	16	CASSIVATGGADGYTF	TGTGCCAGTAGTATAGTCGCGACAGGGGGCGCGGATGGCTACACCTTC
TRBJ2-7	once	TRBD2	TRBV4-2	14	CASSPLAGAYEQYF	TGTGCCAGCAGCCCATTAGCGGGGGCCTACGAGCAGTACTTC
TRBJ2-1	once	TRBD2	TRBV27	13	CASGAGGGNEQFF	TGTGCCAGTGGGGCTGGGGGGGGGAATGAGCAGTTCTTC
TRBJ2-6	NA	TRBD1	TRBV19	16	CASSPMTGPGANVLTF	TGTGCCAGTTCCCCTATGACAGGGCCTGGGGCCAACGTCCTGACTTTC
TRBJ2-5	NA	NA	TRBV10-3	14	CAISDRVSPETQYF	TGTGCCATCAGTGATCGGGTTAGTCCGGAGACCCAGTACTTC
TRBJ2-3	NA	NA	TRBV6-5	15	CASSSPGYGADTQYF	TGTGCCAGCAGTTCCCCGGGGTATGGGGCAGATACGCAGTATTTT
TRBJ1-2	NA	TRBD1	TRBV24-1	13	CATSYSDRDGYTF	TGTGCCACCAGTTATTCCGACAGGGACGGCTACACCTTC
TRBJ1-3	few	NA	TRBV18	16	CASSPRQAHSGNTIYF	TGTGCCAGCTCACCTCGACAGGCCCACTCTGGAAACACCATATATTTT
TRBJ1-1	NA	TRBD1	TRBV7-2	15	CASSLLTGGHHGAFF	TGTGCCAGCAGCCTTCTAACAGGGGGCCACCATGGAGCTTTCTTT
TRBJ2-5	NA	TRBD2	TRBV28	13	CASSPPGRGTQYF	TGTGCCAGCAGCCCGCCGGGGAGGGGGACCCAGTACTTC
TRBJ2-7	NA	NA	TRBV19	14	CASSNFPGRYEQYF	TGTGCCAGTAGTAACTTCCCGGGAAGGTACGAGCAGTACTTC
TRBJ1-4	NA	NA	TRBV2	13	CASSGGGGEKLFF	TGTGCCAGCAGTGGAGGGGGAGGGGAAAAACTGTTTTTT
TRBJ2-3	NA	NA	TRBV9	14	CASSPRRSTDTQYF	TGTGCCAGCAGCCCCAGGAGGAGCACAGATACGCAGTATTTT
TRBJ2-7	NA	NA	TRBV15	15	CATSRNTGMGYEQYF	TGTGCCACCAGCAGAAACACGGGGATGGGCTACGAGCAGTACTTC
TRBJ1-2	once	TRBD1	TRBV3-1/TRBV3-2	16	CASSQGRTGVGYGYTF	TGTGCCAGCAGCCAAGGGAGGACAGGGGTAGGCTATGGCTACACCTTC
TRBJ2-7	NA	TRBD1	TRBV6-5	15	CASSYSGTGLYEQYF	TGTGCCAGCAGTTACTCGGGGACAGGGCTCTACGAGCAGTACTTC
TRBJ2-5	NA	NA	TRBV7-2	14	CASSPRRVSETQYF	TGTGCCAGCAGCCCCCGCAGGGTTTCGGAGACCCAGTACTTC
TRBJ2-3	NA	NA	TRBV5-6	16	CASSLVGGGNTDTQYF	TGTGCCAGCAGCTTGGTGGGCGGGGGCAACACAGATACGCAGTATTTT
TRBJ1-3	NA	NA	TRBV15	16	CATSRGGGYSGNTIYF	TGTGCCACCAGCAGAGGTGGCGGTTACTCTGGAAACACCATATATTTT
TRBJ2-2	NA	NA	TRBV25-1	12	CASRREPGELFF	TGTGCCAGCCGGAGGGAACCCGGGGAGCTGTTTTTT
TRBJ2-1	NA	NA	TRBV4-3	13	CASSPHLRGEQFF	TGCGCCAGCAGCCCTCACCTAAGGGGTGAGCAGTTCTTC
TRBJ2-1	NA	NA	TRBV9	15	CASSLGGVSYNEQFF	TGTGCCAGCAGTTTAGGGGGGGTCTCCTACAATGAGCAGTTCTTC